This TCR beta chain was identified during a study of T cell repertoires in cytomegalovirus infection. TCRdb fed the reads into MiXCR, producing one record per CDR3 protein. The data hold under 500,000 distinct CDR3 sequences, with roughly 42% observed a single time. Trimming cost V 4 bases and J 11 bases, with 9 bases left between them. CDR1 is SGHVS, CDR2 FQNEAQ, per germline. The CDR3 contains 11 residues. A remark on this clonotype: Its antigen is unidentified.

This sequence joins TRBV7-8 and TRBJ2-1, with D tentatively TRBD1 (6 bases). The sequence was collected from a human donor in good health (CMV status not recorded). Some clones in this sample may be carry-over from other donors' samples. The specimen was cultured PBMCs, collected from culture after CMV antigen stimulation. The CDR3, as DNA: TGTGCCAGCAGCTCAGGGGAACAGCAGTTCTTC. Translated: CASSSGEQQFF.